The TCR beta chain under discussion was sequenced for a study of blood T cell repertoires in COVID-19. Across the whole study: COVID-19 samples from acute and convalescent phases originated in the United States, Italy and Spain. Sources were T cells, B-cell-depleted T cells, or PBMCs; the material itself was cDNA or gDNA.

Original processing methods: Amplifying reference gene primers gave estimates of nucleated cell counts. The method was immunoSEQ multiplex PCR; TCRdb's version includes in-frame clones alone and lacks a portion of them. Clone size and V and J calls were adopted from that table, with D and trimming inferred from the DNA. Of about 130,000 clones listed, about 85% are singletons. Germline CDR1 reads MNHEY; CDR2 reads SVGEGT. Trimming at V came to 5 bases and at J to 8 bases, leaving 4 bases not matched to a gene. This CDR3 spans 13 amino acids. The V gene is TRBV6-2 or TRBV6-3, the J gene TRBJ2-1, with 9 bases matching TRBD1. The receptor comes from a man older than 75 with active or convalescent COVID-19. What was sequenced was peripheral blood. Written as DNA, the CDR3 is TGTGCCAGCAGTCTACAGGGGGCGTATGAGCAGTTCTTC. Its translation: CASSLQGAYEQFF.